These T cell receptor beta chains were read from a single sample in a study of tumor-infiltrating lymphocytes in primary liver carcinoma. One entry per CDR3 protein, called by TCRdb with MiXCR from the multiplex PCR reads. The table lists approximately 100,000 distinct CDR3 sequences, around two thirds of them singletons, with 12% in the top ten. Material: liver tumor tissue from sampling region 2. The origin of the receptors is a woman in her sixties with primary liver carcinoma and hepatitis B virus infection. Both conserved end residues are part of each CDR3. The D gene is left open where the match is weak. Size tells how often a clone was seen (once, few, many) or the class of an expanded clone, and some rows leave it out.

>-|-|TRBV4-2|TRBJ2-7
CASRQGDGIARSYEQYF
TGTGCCAGCAGACAAGGGGATGGAATAGCGCGTTCCTACGAGCAGTACTTC
>few|TRBD1|TRBV28|TRBJ2-3
CASSLYRGRDTQYF
TGTGCCAGCAGTTTGTACAGGGGGCGGGATACGCAGTATTTT
>many|-|TRBV6-5|TRBJ2-1
CASSYGRGYNEQFF
TGTGCCAGCAGTTACGGGCGCGGCTACAATGAGCAGTTCTTC
>many|TRBD1|TRBV7-8|TRBJ1-6
CASSLPDRGNSPLHF
TGTGCCAGCAGCTTACCCGACAGGGGTAATTCACCCCTCCACTTT
>-|TRBD2|TRBV10-3|TRBJ2-2
CAIRAGANIEELFF
TGTGCCATCAGGGCGGGAGCAAACATCGAGGAGCTGTTTTTT
>-|-|TRBV29-1|TRBJ2-3
CSVVLIRDTDTQYF
TGCAGCGTTGTCCTGATCCGGGACACAGATACGCAGTATTTT
>many|-|TRBV29-1|TRBJ1-2
CSVAQVQGIGRGSYGYTF
TGCAGCGTTGCCCAGGTGCAGGGGATAGGACGAGGGAGCTATGGCTACACCTTC
>-|-|TRBV11-2|TRBJ1-2
CASSLDPGANYDYTF
TGTGCCAGTAGCTTAGATCCAGGGGCCAACTATGACTACACCTTC
>many|-|TRBV4-2|TRBJ1-1
CASSQDRGGGGTEAFF
TGTGCCAGCAGCCAAGACCGTGGGGGCGGGGGGACTGAAGCTTTCTTT
>-|TRBD1|TRBV7-3|TRBJ2-7
CASSLTSAGGEQYF
TGTGCCAGCAGCTTAACATCGGCAGGGGGCGAGCAGTACTTC
>once|-|TRBV4-1|TRBJ2-1
CTSSQELTRHNEQFF
TGCACCAGCAGCCAAGAACTCACTCGTCACAACGAGCAGTTCTTC
>many|-|TRBV28|TRBJ2-7
CASSRRADEQYF
TGTGCCAGCAGCCGCCGGGCGGACGAGCAGTACTTC
>-|TRBD2|TRBV11-2|TRBJ2-3
CTSSPGLADLDTQYF
TGTACCAGCAGCCCTGGACTAGCGGACCTAGATACGCAGTATTTT
>once|TRBD1|TRBV29-1|TRBJ1-2
CGVEDQGDRGLHGCTF
TGCGGCGTTGAAGATCAAGGAGACAGGGGGCTCCACGGCTGCACCTTC
>once|-|TRBV6-1|TRBJ2-4
CAGSPGPVMGANNIQYF
TGTGCCGGCAGCCCTGGACCCGTTATGGGGGCCAACAACATTCAGTACTTC
>-|TRBD2|TRBV24-1|TRBJ2-1
CATSEGLAGDQFF
TGTGCCACCAGTGAGGGACTAGCGGGAGACCAGTTCTTC
>-|-|TRBV28|TRBJ1-5
CASSFGSSQPQHF
TGTGCCAGCAGTTTCGGTAGCAGTCAGCCCCAGCATTTT
>-|TRBD2|TRBV7-9|TRBJ2-2
CVSSLAGRETGELFF
TGTGTCAGCAGCTTAGCGGGGAGGGAAACCGGGGAGCTGTTTTTT
>many|-|TRBV6-1|TRBJ1-1
CASSAPGGLRDGAFF
TGTGCCAGCAGTGCCCCCGGGGGACTCCGCGATGGGGCTTTCTTT
>many|-|TRBV12-3/TRBV12-4|TRBJ1-2
CASSSSNTGNRGYTF
TGTGCCAGCAGTTCTTCAAATACAGGGAATCGTGGCTACACCTTC
>few|-|TRBV5-5|TRBJ2-7
CANSPVLTSSGYEQYF
TGTGCCAACAGCCCTGTCTTAACTAGTTCGGGCTACGAGCAGTACTTC
>many|-|TRBV6-6|TRBJ1-2
CASSSDRLDGYTF
TGTGCCAGCAGTTCGGACAGATTGGACGGCTACACCTTC
>-|-|TRBV10-2|TRBJ2-2
CASIGRTTGELFF
TGCGCCAGCATTGGCCGTACCACCGGGGAGCTGTTTTTT
>once|-|TRBV29-1|TRBJ2-1
CSVEVFNDQFF
TGCAGTGTTGAAGTTTTTAATGATCAGTTCTTC
>many|-|TRBV6-5|TRBJ2-3
CASKGQLGTDTQYF
TGTGCCAGCAAGGGTCAACTGGGCACAGATACGCAGTATTTT
>-|-|TRBV11-2|TRBJ2-7
CAIVGSSYEQYF
TGTGCCATTGTGGGTAGCTCCTACGAGCAGTACTTC
>many|TRBD2|TRBV6-4|TRBJ2-1
CASSEEASGYNEQFF
TGTGCCAGCAGTGAGGAGGCTAGCGGGTACAATGAGCAGTTCTTC
>-|-|TRBV28|TRBJ1-5
CANRLGGIFPQHF
TGTGCCAACCGTTTGGGAGGTATCTTTCCCCAGCATTTT
>medium-sized|-|TRBV11-2|TRBJ2-1
CASSLDEVGAVYNEQFF
TGTGCCAGCAGCTTAGATGAGGTGGGAGCGGTGTACAATGAGCAGTTCTTC
>-|-|TRBV11-2|TRBJ1-1
CASGDLNTGAFF
TGTGCTAGTGGAGATCTGAACACTGGAGCTTTCTTT
>-|TRBD2|TRBV11-3|TRBJ2-1
CASSLAQGGRAGYNEQFF
TGTGCTAGCAGCTTAGCTCAAGGCGGGAGGGCCGGCTACAATGAACAGTTCTTC
>-|-|TRBV12-3/TRBV12-4|TRBJ1-5
CASSFFGKSQHF
TGTGCCAGCAGTTTTTTTGGTAAGTCCCAGCATTTT
>many|TRBD1|TRBV28|TRBJ2-5
CASREGTGGQETQYF
TGTGCCAGCAGAGAGGGGACAGGCGGACAAGAGACCCAGTACTTC
>-|TRBD1|TRBV11-2|TRBJ1-2
CISSLGDSFYGYTF
TGTATCAGCAGCTTAGGGGACAGCTTCTATGGCTACACCTTC
>-|TRBD2|TRBV29-1|TRBJ2-3
CSVDRLAGGIDTQNF
TGCAGCGTTGATCGACTAGCGGGGGGCATAGATACGCAGAATTTT
>-|TRBD2|TRBV14|TRBJ2-7
CVSTPSGRAYEQYF
TGTGTCAGCACCCCGAGCGGGAGGGCCTACGAGCAGTACTTC
>many|TRBD1|TRBV4-1|TRBJ1-4
CASSQEKNRGDLNEKLFF
TGCGCCAGCAGCCAAGAGAAGAACAGGGGGGATTTAAATGAAAAACTGTTTTTT
>-|TRBD2|TRBV11-3|TRBJ2-7
CASRLSGREDEQYF
TGTGCCAGCAGATTAAGCGGGCGGGAGGATGAGCAGTACTTC
>-|-|TRBV5-1|TRBJ2-7
CASSFLRTSGNEQYF
TGCGCCAGCAGCTTCCTTAGGACATCGGGTAACGAGCAGTACTTC
>-|-|TRBV18|TRBJ2-4
CASSPGDLAKDIQYF
TGTGCCAGCTCACCAGGGGACCTAGCCAAAGACATTCAGTACTTC
>-|TRBD2|TRBV5-4|TRBJ2-3
CASRLMGGSTDTQYF
TGTGCCAGCAGATTGATGGGGGGGAGCACAGATACGCAGTATTTT
>medium-sized|TRBD2|TRBV7-8|TRBJ2-7
CASSSSGLAVYYEQYF
TGTGCCAGCAGCTCATCGGGACTAGCGGTTTACTACGAGCAGTACTTC
>-|TRBD1|TRBV28|TRBJ2-3
CASTLSTGGTDTQYF
TGTGCCAGCACTTTATCGACAGGGGGCACAGATACGCAGTATTTT
>many|TRBD1|TRBV30|TRBJ2-3
CAWTDRGRGDTQYF
TGTGCCTGGACTGACAGGGGGAGGGGGGATACGCAGTATTTT
>-|-|TRBV6-5|TRBJ2-3
CANSPEGPTGTQYF
TGTGCCAACAGCCCTGAGGGCCCCACAGGTACGCAGTATTTT
>-|-|TRBV20-1|TRBJ1-5
CSARQFSQHQHF
TGCAGTGCTAGACAGTTTAGTCAGCACCAGCATTTT
>many|-|TRBV29-1|TRBJ2-1
CSVDAGLGITYNEQFF
TGCAGCGTTGACGCCGGTTTGGGGATCACGTACAATGAGCAGTTCTTC
>-|TRBD1|TRBV14|TRBJ1-1
CASSQDRGQMSTEAFF
TGTGCCAGCAGCCAAGATCGGGGACAGATGAGCACTGAAGCTTTCTTT
>-|TRBD2|TRBV6-1|TRBJ2-7
CTSSDPAGGLTYEQYF
TGCACCAGCAGTGATCCAGCGGGAGGCCTTACATACGAGCAGTACTTC
>many|-|TRBV29-1|TRBJ1-5
CSVGPGEDQPQHF
TGCAGCGTTGGCCCGGGGGAGGATCAGCCCCAGCATTTT
>many|-|TRBV7-9|TRBJ1-1
CASSRARRRETSNTEAFF
TGTGCCAGCAGCCGCGCGCGGCGAAGGGAAACGTCGAACACTGAAGCTTTCTTT
>-|TRBD2|TRBV29-1|TRBJ2-3
CSIKLLAGAVTQYF
TGCAGCATTAAGCTGCTAGCGGGAGCAGTTACGCAGTATTTT
>many|-|TRBV12-3/TRBV12-4|TRBJ2-3
CASSPRASRSDTQYF
TGTGCCAGCAGCCCCCGGGCCTCCCGGTCAGATACGCAGTATTTT
>-|-|TRBV11-2|TRBJ1-2
CANSLIIQGDGGYTF
TGTGCCAACAGCTTGATAATACAGGGAGATGGTGGCTACACCTTC
>-|-|TRBV24-1|TRBJ2-6
CATRGGNTDSGANVLTF
TGTGCCACCAGAGGAGGGAACACAGACTCTGGGGCCAACGTCCTGACTTTC
>many|TRBD1|TRBV28|TRBJ2-3
CASSLRTGWTDTQYF
TGTGCCAGCAGCTTACGGACAGGGTGGACAGATACGCAGTATTTT
>many|-|TRBV11-2|TRBJ2-5
CASSEQVGLTQETQYF
TGTGCCAGCAGCGAACAGGTTGGGCTAACACAAGAGACCCAGTACTTC